This entry concerns a single TCR beta chain. This sample was included in a study of blood T cell repertoires in COVID-19. The CDR3 totals 15 residues. CDR1 and CDR2 (germline): MNHEY, SVGAGI. With V trimmed by 6 bases and J by 7 bases, 14 bases remained unmatched. Here immunoSEQ multiplex PCR was the method, and the copy in TCRdb shows in-frame clones only, minus some. This sample carries around 250,000 clones, about 83% of them seen once, and the ten largest clones take roughly 2%. The V gene is TRBV6-5, the J gene TRBJ1-2; 7 bases are a match to TRBD1. The source is a man aged 25-45 years who had recovered from COVID-19. The sample consisted of peripheral blood. The CDR3: CASRRVTQGRGGYTF. CDR3 bases: TGTGCCAGCAGGAGGGTAACACAGGGGCGGGGTGGCTACACCTTC.